The clone carrying this T cell receptor beta chain has a single count. The CDR3 is made up of 14 amino acids. Looked up from germline, CDR1 is MNHEY and CDR2 is SVGAGI. Between the trimmed V and J ends, which lost 3 bases and 2 bases, there was a span of 10 bases. The data originate from a study of control samples from healthy donors and cancer patients. Profiling relied on immunoSEQ multiplex PCR, and the TCRdb table lists in-frame clones only, not all of them. The sample includes about 98,000 clones, approximately 78% of them seen just once. The sequence was collected from a man in his sixties in good health. Sequenced: blood. V gene TRBV6-5 combines with J gene TRBJ1-1; D is possibly TRBD1 (5 bases). In nucleotides, the CDR3 is TGTGCCAGCAGTTATGGGACCGATAACACTGAAGCTTTCTTT. The encoded protein is CASSYGTDNTEAFF.